Here is one T cell receptor beta chain with its context. As yet, its antigen is unknown. As the sequencing template, cDNA was produced by extracting RNA and reverse transcribing it. Measured with immunoSEQ multiplex PCR; TCRdb has only the in-frame clones, and not every one. The table records fewer than 200,000 clones, less than 70% of them present only once. As to treatment: oral pan-JAK inhibitor, 5-10 mg twice daily. Germline assignment: CDR1 MNHEY and CDR2 SMNVEV (reference sequence). V shed 2 bases, J shed 0 bases, and the junction held 4 bases outside the gene matches. The CDR3 loop spans 16 amino acids. This sample was taken from a study of CD8+ T cells in alopecia areata. Study information: After 6 to 18 months of tofacitinib, follow-up continued 6 months off drug. Treated patients' severity was scored by percentage of affected scalp area. Study-wide results and caveats: Many expanded lesional clones remained in scalp and blood on tofacitinib.

The sequence came from a human donor with alopecia areata. The sample here was CD4+ T cells sorted from blood, taken at week 24, from a patient treated with tofacitinib. The gene calls are TRBV27 and TRBJ2-1; TRBD1 aligns across 7 bases. CDR3 sequence (DNA): TGTGCCAGCAGTTTACTGGGGACAGCCTCCTACAATGAGCAGTTCTTC. It yields the protein CASSLLGTASYNEQFF.